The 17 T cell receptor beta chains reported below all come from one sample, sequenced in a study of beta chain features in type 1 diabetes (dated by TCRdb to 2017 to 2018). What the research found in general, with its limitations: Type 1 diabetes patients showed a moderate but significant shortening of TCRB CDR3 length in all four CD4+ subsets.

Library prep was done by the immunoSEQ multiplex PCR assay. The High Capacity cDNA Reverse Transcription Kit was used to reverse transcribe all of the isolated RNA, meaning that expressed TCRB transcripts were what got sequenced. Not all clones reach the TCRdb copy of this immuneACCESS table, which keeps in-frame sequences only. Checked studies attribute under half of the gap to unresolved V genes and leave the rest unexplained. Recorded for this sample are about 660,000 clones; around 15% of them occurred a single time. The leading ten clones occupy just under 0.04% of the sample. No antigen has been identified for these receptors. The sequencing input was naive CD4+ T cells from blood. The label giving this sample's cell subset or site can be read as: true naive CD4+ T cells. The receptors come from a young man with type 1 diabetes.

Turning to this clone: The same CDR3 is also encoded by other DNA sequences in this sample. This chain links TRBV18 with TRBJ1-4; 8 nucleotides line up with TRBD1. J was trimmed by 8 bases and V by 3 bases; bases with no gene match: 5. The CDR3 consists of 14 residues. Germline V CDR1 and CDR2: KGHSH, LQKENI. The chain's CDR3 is CASSPQGAREKLFF. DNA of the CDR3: TGTGCCAGCTCACCTCAGGGGGCCCGGGAAAAACTGTTTTTT. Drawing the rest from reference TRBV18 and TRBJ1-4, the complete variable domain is NAGVMQNPRHLVRRRGQEARLRCSPMKGHSHVYWYRQLPEEGLKFMVYLQKENIIDESGMPKERFSAEFPKEGPSILRIQQVVRGDSAAYFCASSPQGAREKLFFGSGTQLSVL.

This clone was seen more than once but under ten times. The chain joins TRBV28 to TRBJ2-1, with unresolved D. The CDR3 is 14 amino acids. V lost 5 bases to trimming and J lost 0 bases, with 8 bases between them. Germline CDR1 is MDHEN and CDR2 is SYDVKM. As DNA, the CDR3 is TGTGCCAGCAGTCCGGGCCTCTCCTACAATGAGCAGTTCTTC. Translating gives CASSPGLSYNEQFF.

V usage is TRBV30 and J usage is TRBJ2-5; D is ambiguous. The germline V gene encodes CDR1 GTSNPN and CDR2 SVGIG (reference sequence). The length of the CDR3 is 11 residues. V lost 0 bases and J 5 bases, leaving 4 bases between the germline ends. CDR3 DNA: TGTGCCTGGAGTGTAGATGAGACCCAGTACTTC. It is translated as CAWSVDETQYF.

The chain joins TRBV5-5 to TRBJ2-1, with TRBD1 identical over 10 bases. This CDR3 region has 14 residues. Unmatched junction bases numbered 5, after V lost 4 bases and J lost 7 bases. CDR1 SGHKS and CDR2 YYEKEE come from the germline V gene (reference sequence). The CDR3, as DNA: TGTGCCAGCAGCCTGACAGGGGGCAAGAATGAGCAGTTCTTC. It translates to CASSLTGGKNEQFF.

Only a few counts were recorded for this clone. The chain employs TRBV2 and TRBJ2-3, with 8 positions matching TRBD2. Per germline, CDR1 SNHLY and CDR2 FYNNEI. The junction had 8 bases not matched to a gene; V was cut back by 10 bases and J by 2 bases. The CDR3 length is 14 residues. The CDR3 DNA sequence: TGTGCCACCATGACTAGCGAGAACACAGATACGCAGTATTTT. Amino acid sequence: CATMTSENTDTQYF.

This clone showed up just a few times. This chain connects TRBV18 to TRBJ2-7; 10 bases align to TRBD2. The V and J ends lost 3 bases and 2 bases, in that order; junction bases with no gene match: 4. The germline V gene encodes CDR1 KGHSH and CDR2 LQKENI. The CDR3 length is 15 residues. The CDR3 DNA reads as TGTGCCAGCTCACCGACTAGCGGGCCGCCCTACGAGCAGTACTTC. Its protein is CASSPTSGPPYEQYF.

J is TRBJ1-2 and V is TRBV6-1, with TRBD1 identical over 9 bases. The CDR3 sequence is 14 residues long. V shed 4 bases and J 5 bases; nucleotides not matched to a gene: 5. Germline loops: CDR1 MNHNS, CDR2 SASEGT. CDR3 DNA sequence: TGTGCCAGCAGTGCCCTGGACAGGGGATATGGCTACACCTTC. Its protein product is CASSALDRGYGYTF.

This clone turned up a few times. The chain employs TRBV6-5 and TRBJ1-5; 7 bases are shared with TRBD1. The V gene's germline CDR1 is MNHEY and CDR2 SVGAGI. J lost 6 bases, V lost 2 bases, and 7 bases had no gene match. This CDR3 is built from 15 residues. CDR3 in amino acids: CASSYGRGGGQPQHF. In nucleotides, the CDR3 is TGTGCCAGCAGTTACGGTCGAGGGGGCGGTCAGCCCCAGCATTTT.

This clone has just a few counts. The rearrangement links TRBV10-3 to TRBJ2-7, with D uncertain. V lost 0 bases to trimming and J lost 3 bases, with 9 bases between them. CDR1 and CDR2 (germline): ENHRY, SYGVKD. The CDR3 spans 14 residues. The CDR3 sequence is CAISESTDGYEQYF. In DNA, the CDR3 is TGTGCCATCAGTGAGTCGACCGACGGCTACGAGCAGTACTTC.

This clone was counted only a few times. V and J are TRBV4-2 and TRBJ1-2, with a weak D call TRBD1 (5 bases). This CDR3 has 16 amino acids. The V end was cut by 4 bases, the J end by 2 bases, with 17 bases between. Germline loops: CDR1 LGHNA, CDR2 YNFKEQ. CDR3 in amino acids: CASSPGGTSWNYGYTF. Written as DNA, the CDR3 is TGTGCCAGCAGCCCTGGAGGGACCAGCTGGAACTATGGCTACACCTTC.

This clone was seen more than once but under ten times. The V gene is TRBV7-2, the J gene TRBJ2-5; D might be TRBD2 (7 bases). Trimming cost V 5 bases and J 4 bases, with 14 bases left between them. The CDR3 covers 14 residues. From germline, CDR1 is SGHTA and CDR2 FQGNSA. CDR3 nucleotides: TGTGCCAGCAGCGCCTCGGGGGGCGGAGAGACCCAGTACTTC. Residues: CASSASGGGETQYF.

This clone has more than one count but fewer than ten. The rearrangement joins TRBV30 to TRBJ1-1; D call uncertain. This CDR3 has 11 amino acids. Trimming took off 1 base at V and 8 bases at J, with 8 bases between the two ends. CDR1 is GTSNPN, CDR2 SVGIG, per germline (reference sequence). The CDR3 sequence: CAWSEALEAFF. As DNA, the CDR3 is TGTGCCTGGAGTGAGGCTTTGGAAGCTTTCTTT.

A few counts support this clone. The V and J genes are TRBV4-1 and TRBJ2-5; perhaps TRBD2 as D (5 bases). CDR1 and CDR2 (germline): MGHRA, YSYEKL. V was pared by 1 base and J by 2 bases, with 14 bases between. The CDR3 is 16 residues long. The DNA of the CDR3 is TGCGCCAGCAGCCAAGTTTTCGCGGGCCGACAAGAGACCCAGTACTTC. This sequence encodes CASSQVFAGRQETQYF.

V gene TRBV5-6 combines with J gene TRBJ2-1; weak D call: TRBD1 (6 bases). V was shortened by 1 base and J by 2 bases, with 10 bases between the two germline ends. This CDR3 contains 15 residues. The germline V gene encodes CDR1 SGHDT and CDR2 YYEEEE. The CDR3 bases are TGTGCCAGCAGCTTGCCTCAGGGGCCCTACAATGAGCAGTTCTTC. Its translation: CASSLPQGPYNEQFF.

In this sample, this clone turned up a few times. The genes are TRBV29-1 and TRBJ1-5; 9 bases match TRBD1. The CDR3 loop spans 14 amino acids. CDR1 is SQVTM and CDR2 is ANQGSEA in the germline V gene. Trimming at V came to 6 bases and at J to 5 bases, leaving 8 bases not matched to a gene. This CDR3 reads CSVRDRGKDQPQHF. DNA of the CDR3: TGCAGCGTCCGAGACAGGGGGAAGGATCAGCCCCAGCATTTT. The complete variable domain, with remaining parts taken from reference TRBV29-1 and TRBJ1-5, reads SAVISQKPSRDICQRGTSLTIQCQVDSQVTMMFWYRQQPGQSLTLIATANQGSEATYESGFVIDKFPISRPNLTFSTLTVSNMSPEDSSIYLCSVRDRGKDQPQHFGDGTRLSIL.

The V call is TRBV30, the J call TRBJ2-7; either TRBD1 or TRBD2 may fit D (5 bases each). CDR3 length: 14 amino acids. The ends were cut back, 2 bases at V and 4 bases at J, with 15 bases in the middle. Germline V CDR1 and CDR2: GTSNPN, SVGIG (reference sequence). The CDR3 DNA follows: TGTGCCTGGAGTCCCCGGGACCCGGCGTACGAGCAGTACTTC. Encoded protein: CAWSPRDPAYEQYF.

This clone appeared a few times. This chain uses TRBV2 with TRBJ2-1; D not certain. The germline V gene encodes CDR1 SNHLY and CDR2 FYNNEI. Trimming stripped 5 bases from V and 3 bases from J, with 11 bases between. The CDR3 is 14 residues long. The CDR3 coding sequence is TGTGCCAGCAGTACGCAGATATACTACAATGAGCAGTTCTTC. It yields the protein CASSTQIYYNEQFF.